This TCR beta chain emerged from a study of CD8 T cells in ankylosing spondylitis. Study findings and constraints: Past research had described some motif variants in reactive arthritis synovial fluid and blood. According to the report, clones linked to the disease were significantly enriched in matched synovial fluid samples taken from ankylosing spondylitis patients. A TCR beta motif of several highly homologous variants seemed to mark ankylosing spondylitis blood.

MiXCR was run by TCRdb on the 5' RACE reads, yielding one entry per CDR3 protein. Among fewer than 200,000 distinct CDR3 sequences listed, 15% to 20% were seen once. This clonotype was picked up many times. Its matching antigen is unknown. V gave up 1 base and J gave up 6 bases, with 18 bases separating them. The length of the CDR3 is 16 residues. Per germline, CDR1 SEHNR and CDR2 FQNEAQ (reference sequence). Sequenced sample: blood, either unsorted or a sorted T cell fraction (not recorded which). The chain links TRBV7-9 to TRBJ2-5, with D perhaps being TRBD1 or TRBD2 (6 bases each). The receptor comes from a male donor aged 10-30 years with ankylosing spondylitis or in good health (not recorded which). The CDR3 here is CASSLGSSGGGQTQYF. DNA for the CDR3: TGTGCCAGCAGCTTAGGCAGTTCCGGGGGCGGGCAGACCCAGTACTTC.